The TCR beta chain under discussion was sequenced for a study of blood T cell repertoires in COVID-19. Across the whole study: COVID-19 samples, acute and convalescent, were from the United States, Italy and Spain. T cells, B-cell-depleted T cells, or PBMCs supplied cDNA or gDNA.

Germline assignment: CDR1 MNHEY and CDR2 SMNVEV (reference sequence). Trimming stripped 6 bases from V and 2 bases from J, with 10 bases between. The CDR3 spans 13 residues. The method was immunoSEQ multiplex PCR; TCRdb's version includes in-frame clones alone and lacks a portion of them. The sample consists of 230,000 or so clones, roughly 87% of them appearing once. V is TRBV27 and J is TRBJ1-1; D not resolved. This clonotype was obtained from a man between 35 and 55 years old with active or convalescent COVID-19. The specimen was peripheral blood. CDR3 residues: CASRGAANTEAFF. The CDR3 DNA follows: TGTGCCAGCAGAGGCGCGGCAAACACTGAAGCTTTCTTT.